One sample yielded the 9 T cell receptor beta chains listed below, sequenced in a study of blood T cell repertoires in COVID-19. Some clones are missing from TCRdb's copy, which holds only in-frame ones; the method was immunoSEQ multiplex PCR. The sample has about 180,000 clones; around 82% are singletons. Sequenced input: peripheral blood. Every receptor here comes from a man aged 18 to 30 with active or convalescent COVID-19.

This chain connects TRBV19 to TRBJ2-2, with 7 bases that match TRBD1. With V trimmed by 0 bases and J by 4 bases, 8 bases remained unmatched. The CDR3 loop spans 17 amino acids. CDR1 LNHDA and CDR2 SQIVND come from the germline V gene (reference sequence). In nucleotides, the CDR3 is TGTGCCAGTAGTATAGACCCCCGACAGGGAGTCACCGGGGAGCTGTTTTTT. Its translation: CASSIDPRQGVTGELFF.

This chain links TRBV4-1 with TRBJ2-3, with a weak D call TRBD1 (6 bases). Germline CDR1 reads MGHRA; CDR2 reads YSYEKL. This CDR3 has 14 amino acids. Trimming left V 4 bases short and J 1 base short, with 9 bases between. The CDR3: CASSLGQRTDTQYF. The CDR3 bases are TGCGCCAGCAGCCTCGGACAGCGCACAGATACGCAGTATTTT.

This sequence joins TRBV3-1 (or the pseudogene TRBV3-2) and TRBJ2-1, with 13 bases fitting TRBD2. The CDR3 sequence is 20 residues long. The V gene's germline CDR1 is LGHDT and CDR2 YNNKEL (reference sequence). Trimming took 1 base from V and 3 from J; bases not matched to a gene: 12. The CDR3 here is CASSQGQALGLAGVYNEQFF. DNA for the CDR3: TGTGCCAGCAGCCAAGGGCAAGCCCTAGGACTAGCGGGAGTCTACAATGAGCAGTTCTTC.

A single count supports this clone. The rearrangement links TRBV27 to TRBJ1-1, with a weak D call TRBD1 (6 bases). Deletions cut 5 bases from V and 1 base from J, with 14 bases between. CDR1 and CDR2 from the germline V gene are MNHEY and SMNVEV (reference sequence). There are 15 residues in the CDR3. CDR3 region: CASSPRGAPNTEAFF. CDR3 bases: TGTGCCAGCAGTCCGCGGGGGGCCCCGAACACTGAAGCTTTCTTT.

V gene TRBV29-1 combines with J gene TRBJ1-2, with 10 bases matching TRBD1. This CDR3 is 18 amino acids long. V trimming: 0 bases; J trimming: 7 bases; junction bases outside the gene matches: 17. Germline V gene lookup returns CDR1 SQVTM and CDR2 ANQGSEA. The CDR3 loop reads CSVEDGVSVRQGAGGYTF. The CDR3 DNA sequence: TGCAGCGTTGAAGATGGTGTCTCTGTTCGACAGGGGGCAGGTGGCTACACCTTC.

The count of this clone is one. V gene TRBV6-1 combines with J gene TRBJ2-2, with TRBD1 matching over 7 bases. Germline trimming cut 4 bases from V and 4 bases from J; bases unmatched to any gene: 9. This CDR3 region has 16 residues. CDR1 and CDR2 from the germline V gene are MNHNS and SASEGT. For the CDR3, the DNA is TGTGCCAGCAGTGCCATGACAGGGTCCGGCACCGGGGAGCTGTTTTTT. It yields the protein CASSAMTGSGTGELFF.

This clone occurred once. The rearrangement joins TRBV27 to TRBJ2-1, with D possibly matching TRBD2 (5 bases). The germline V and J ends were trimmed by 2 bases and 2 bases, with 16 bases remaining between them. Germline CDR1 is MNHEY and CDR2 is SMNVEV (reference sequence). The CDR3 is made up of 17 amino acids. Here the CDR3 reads CASSLMGGWNTYNEQFF. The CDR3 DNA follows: TGTGCCAGCAGTTTAATGGGCGGGTGGAATACCTACAATGAGCAGTTCTTC.

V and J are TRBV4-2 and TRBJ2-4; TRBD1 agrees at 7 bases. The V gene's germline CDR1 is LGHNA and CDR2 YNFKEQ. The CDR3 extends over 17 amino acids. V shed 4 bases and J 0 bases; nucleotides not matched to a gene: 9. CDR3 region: CASSRPGQSVAKNIQYF. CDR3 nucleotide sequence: TGTGCCAGCAGCCGCCCGGGACAGTCTGTAGCCAAAAACATTCAGTACTTC.

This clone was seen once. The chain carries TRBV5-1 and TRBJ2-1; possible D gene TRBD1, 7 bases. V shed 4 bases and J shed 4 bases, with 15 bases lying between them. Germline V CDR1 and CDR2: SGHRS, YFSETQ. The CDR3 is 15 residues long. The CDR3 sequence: CASSPRGVRYNEQFF. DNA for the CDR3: TGCGCCAGCAGCCCCAGGGGGGTGCGATACAATGAGCAGTTCTTC.